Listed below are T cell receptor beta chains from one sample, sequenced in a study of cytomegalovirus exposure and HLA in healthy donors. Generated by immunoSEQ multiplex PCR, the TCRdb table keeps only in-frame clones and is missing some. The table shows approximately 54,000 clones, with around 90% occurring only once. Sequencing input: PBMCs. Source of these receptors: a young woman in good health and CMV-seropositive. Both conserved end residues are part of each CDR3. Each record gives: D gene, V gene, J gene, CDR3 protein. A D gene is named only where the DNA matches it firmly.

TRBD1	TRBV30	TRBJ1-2	CAWRDTGGIYGYTF
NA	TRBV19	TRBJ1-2	CASSIGYFDSNYGYTF
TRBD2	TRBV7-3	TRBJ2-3	CASSLRGAGPQDTQYF
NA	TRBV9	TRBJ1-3	CASSLHYRVGNTIYF
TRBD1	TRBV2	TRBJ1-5	CASRDGTGGNQPQHF
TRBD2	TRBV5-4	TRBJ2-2	CASSKLTLAGAANTGELFF
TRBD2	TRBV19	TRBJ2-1	CASSIWTSGTNEQFF
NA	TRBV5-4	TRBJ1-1	CASSLGGLNTEAFF
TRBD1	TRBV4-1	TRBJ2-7	CASSRSPGQSAYEQYF
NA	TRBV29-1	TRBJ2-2	CSVEDGAGGGELFF
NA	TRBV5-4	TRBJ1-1	CASSLERRNEAFF
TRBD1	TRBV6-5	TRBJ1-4	CASSYTGATNEKLFF
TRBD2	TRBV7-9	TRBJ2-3	CASSYERGGITDTQYF
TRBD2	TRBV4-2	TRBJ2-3	CASSRGNGGGASDTQYF
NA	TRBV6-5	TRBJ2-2	CASSRGQSLTGELFF
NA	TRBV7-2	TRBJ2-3	CASSLASGLVYF
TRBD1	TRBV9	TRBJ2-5	CASSVAGQGRETQYF
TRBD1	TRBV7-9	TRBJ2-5	CASREGQGLLETQYF
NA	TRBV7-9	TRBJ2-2	CASSFSSPGELFF
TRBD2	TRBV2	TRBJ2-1	CASTPPGGKLDEQFF
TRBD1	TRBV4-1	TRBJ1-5	CASSLGQGTQPQHF
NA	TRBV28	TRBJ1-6	CASSPPPNSPLHF
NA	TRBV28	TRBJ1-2	CASTPGGNYGYTF